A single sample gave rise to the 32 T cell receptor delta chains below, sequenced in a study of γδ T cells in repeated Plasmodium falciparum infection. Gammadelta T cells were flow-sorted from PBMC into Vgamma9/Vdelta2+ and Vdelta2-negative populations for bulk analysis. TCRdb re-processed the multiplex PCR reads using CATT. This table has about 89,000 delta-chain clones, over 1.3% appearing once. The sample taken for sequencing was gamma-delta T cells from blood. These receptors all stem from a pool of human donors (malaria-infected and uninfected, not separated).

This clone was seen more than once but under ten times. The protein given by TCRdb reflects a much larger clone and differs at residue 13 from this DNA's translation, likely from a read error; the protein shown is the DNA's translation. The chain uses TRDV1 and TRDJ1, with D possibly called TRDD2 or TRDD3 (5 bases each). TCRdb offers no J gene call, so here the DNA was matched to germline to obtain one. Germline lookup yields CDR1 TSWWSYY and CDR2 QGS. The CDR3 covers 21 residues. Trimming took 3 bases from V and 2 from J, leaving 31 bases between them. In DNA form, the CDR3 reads TGTGCTCTTGGGGATGGCCTTCTTACACAACAAACTAGGGGAGTTACCGATAAACTCATCTTT. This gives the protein CALGDGLLTQQTRGVTDKLIF.

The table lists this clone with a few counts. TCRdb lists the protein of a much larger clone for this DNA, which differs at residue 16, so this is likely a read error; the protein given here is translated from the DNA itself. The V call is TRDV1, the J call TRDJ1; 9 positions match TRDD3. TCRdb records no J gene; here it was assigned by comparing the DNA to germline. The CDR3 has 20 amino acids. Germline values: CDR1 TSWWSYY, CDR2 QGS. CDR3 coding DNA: TGTGCTCTTGGGGAGGCTAGGAGGCTGGGGGATCCTTGGTACACCGAAAAACTCATCTTT. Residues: CALGEARRLGDPWYTEKLIF.

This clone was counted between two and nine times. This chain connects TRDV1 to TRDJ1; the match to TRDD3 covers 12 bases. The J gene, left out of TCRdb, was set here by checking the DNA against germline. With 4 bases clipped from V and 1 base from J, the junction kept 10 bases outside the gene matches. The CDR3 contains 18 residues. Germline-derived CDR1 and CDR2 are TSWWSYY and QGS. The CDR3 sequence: CALGALLGDTRGTDKLIF. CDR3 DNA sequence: TGTGCTCTTGGGGCCTTACTGGGGGATACAAGGGGCACCGATAAACTCATCTTT.

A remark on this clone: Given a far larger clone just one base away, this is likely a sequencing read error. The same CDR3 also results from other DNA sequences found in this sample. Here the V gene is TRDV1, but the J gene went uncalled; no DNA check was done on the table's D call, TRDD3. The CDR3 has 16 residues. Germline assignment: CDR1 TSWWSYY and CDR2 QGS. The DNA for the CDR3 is TGTGCTTATTCGACTTTAGATGGTCTGTACACCGATAAGCTCATCTTT. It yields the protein CAYSTLDGLYTDKLIF.

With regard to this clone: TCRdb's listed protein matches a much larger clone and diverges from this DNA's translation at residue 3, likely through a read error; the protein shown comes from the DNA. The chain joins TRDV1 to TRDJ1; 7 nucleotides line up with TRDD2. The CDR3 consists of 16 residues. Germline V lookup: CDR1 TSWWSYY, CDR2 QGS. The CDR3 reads CAPGLLSYAQTDKLIF. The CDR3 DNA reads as TGTGCTCCTGGGTTACTTTCCTACGCCCAGACCGATAAACTCATCTTT.

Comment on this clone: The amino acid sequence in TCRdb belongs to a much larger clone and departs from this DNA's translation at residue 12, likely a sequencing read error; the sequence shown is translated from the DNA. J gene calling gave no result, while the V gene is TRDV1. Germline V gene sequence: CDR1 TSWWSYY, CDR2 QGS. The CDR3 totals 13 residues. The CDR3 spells CALRPSLTDKLTF. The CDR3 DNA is TGTGCTCTGCGGCCTTCCCTGACCGATAAACTCACCTTT.

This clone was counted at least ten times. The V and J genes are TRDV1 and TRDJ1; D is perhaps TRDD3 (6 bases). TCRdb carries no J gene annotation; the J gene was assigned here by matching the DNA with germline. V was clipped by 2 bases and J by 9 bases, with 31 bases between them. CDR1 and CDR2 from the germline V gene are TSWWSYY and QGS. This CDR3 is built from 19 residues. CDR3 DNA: TGTGCTCTTGGGGAATTCTCTAAAAGATTCCGTACTGGGTTTAAGGAACTCATCTTT. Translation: CALGEFSKRFRTGFKELIF.

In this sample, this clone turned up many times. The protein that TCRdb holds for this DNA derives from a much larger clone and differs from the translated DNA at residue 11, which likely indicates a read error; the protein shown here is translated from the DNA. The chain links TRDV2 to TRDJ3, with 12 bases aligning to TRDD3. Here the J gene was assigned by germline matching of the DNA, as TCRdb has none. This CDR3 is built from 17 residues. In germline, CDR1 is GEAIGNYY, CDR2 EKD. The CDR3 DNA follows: TGTGCCTGTGACATACTGGGGGATACCTGGGGCACCCGACAGATGTTTTTC. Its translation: CACDILGDTWGTRQMFF.

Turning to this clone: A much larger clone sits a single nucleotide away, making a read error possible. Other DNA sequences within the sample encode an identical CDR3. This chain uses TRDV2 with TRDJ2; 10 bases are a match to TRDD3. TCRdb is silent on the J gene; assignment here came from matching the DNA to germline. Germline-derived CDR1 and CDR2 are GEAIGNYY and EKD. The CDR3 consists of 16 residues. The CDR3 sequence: CACDARTGGLTAQLFF. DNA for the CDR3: TGTGCCTGTGACGCTCGTACTGGGGGATTGACAGCGCAACTCTTCTTT.

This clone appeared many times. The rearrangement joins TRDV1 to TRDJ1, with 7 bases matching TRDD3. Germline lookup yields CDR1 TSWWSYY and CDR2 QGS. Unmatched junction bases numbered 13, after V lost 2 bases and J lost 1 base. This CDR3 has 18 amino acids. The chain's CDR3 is CALGECVGETAGTDKLIF. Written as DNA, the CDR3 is TGTGCTCTTGGGGAATGCGTGGGGGAGACCGCCGGCACCGATAAACTCATCTTT.

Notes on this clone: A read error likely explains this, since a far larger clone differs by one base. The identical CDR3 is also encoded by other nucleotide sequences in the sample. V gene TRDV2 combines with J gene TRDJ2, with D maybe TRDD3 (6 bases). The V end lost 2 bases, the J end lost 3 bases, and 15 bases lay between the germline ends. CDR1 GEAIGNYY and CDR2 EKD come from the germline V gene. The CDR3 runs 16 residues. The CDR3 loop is CACDRVLGDMTAQLFF. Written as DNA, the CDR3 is TGTGCCTGTGACAGAGTACTGGGAGATATGACAGCACAACTCTTCTTT.

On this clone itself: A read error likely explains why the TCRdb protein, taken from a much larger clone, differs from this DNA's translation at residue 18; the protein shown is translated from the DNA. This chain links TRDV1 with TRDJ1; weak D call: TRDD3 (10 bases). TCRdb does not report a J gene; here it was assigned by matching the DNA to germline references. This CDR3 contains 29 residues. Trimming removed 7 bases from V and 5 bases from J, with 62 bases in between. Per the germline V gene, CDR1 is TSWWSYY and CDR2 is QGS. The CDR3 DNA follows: TGTGCTCTTGCTATAAGACCTGCCTTCCTACGATTTACAATACCCACCGTACCGGGGGATACGCGTGGGGGGGATAAACTCATCTTT. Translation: CALAIRPAFLRFTIPTVPGDTRGGDKLIF.

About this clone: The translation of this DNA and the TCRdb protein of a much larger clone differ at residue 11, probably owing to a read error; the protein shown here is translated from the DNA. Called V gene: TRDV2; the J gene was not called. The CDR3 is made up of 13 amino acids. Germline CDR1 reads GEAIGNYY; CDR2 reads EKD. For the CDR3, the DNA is TGTGCCTGTGACACCGTCGAGACCGATAAACCCATCTTT. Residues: CACDTVETDKPIF.

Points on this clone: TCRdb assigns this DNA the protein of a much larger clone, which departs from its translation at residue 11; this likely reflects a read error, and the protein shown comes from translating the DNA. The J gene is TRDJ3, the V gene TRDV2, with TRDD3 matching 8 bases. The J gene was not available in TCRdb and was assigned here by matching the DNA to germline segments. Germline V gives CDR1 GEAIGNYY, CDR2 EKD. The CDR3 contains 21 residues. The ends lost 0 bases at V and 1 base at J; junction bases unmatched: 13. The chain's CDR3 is CACDTGAAGGHGSWDTRQMFF. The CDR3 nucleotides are TGTGCCTGTGACACCGGAGCTGCTGGGGGACACGGATCCTGGGACACCCGACAGATGTTTTTC.

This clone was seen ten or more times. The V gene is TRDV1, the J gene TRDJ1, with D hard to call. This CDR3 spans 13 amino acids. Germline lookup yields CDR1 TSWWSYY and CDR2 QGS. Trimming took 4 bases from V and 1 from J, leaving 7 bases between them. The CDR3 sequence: CALGGLRTDKLIF. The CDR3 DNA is TGTGCTCTTGGGGGCCTGCGCACCGATAAACTCATCTTT.

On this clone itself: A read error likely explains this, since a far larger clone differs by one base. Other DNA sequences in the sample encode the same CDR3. CDR3 amino acids: CALGTPSLLGDTVSADKLIF. CDR3 nucleotide sequence: TGTGCTCTTGGGACCCCTTCCCTACTGGGGGATACGGTTTCTGCCGATAAACTCATCTTT. The J gene is TRDJ1, the V gene TRDV1; 13 nucleotides agree with TRDD3. The J gene, missing from TCRdb, was assigned here through DNA to germline matching. The CDR3 totals 20 residues. Germline CDR1 and CDR2: TSWWSYY and QGS. V shed 5 bases, J shed 3 bases, and the junction held 18 bases outside the gene matches.

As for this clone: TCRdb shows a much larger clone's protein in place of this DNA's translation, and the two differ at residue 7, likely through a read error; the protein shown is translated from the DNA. CDR3 protein: CAFNLPMTGGRPPQYTDKLIF. The CDR3 nucleotides are TGTGCCTTTAACCTTCCCATGACTGGGGGACGTCCGCCTCAGTACACCGATAAACTCATCTTT. This rearrangement joins TRDV3 to TRDJ1; 9 bases are shared with TRDD3. The J gene is absent in TCRdb and was assigned here via DNA matching to germline. CDR3 size: 21 residues. CDR1 is TVYSNPD, CDR2 GDNSRS, per germline (reference sequence). V shed 1 base, J shed 0 bases, and the junction held 24 bases outside the gene matches.

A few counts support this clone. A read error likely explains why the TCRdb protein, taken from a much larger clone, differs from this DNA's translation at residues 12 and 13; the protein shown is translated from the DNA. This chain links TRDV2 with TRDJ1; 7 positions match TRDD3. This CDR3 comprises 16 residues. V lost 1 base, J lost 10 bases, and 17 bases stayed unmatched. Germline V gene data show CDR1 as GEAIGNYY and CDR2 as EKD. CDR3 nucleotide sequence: TGTGCCTGTGACACTTACTTAGGACTGGATACGAGGATACTCATCTTT. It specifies CACDTYLGLDTRILIF.

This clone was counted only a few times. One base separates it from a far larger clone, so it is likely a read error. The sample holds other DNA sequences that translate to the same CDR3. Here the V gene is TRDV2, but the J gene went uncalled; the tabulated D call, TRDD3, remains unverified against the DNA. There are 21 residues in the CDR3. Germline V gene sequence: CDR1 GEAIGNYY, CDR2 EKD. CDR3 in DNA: TGTGCCTGTGACACCGTTACTGGGGGATACGCCGAGCGGAAGGACACCGATAAGCTCATCTTT. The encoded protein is CACDTVTGGYAERKDTDKLIF.

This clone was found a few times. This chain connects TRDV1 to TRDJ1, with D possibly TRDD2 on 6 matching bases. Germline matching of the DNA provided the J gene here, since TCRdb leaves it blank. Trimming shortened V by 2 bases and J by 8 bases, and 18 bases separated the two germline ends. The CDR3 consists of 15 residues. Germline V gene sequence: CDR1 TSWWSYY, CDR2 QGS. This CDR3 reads CALGEIVLPVRKLIF. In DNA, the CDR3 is TGTGCTCTTGGGGAAATTGTCCTACCCGTAAGAAAACTCATCTTT.

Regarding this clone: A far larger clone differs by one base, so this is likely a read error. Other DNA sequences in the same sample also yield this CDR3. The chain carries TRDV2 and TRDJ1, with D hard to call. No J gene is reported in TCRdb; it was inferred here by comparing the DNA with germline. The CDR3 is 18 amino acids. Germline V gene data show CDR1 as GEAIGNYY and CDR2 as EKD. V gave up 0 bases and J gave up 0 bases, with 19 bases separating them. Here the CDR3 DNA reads TGTGCCTGTGACACCGTGGCGCTAGGACTAGGTTACACCGATAAACTCATCTTT. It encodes CACDTVALGLGYTDKLIF.

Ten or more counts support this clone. The CDR3 reads CALGAATLGDTRYTDKLIF. The CDR3 DNA reads TGTGCTCTTGGGGCCGCTACGCTTGGGGATACGCGGTACACCGATAAACTCATCTTT. The chain uses TRDV1 and TRDJ1; TRDD3 aligns across 9 bases. The J gene, not given by TCRdb, was assigned here from a germline match of the nucleotide sequence. Germline lookup yields CDR1 TSWWSYY and CDR2 QGS. Unmatched junction bases numbered 15, after V lost 4 bases and J lost 0 bases. The CDR3 runs 19 residues.

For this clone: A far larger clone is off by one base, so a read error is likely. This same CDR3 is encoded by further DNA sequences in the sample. The CDR3 nucleotides are TGTGCCCTTGGGGAACCGCTTGGGGGACCCGATAAACTCATCTTT. This gives the protein CALGEPLGGPDKLIF. The J gene is TRDJ1, the V gene TRDV1; 7 bases agree with TRDD3. No J gene was available from TCRdb, and it was assigned here by a germline match of the DNA. This CDR3 comprises 15 residues. Germline V gene lookup returns CDR1 TSWWSYY and CDR2 QGS.

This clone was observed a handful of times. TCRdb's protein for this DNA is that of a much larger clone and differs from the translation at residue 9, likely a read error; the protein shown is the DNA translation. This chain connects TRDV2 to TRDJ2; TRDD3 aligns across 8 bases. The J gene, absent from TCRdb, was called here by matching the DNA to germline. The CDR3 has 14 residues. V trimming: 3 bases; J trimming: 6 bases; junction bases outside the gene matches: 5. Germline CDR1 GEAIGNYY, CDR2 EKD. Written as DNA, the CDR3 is TGTGCCTGTGACGACTGGGGGTTGGCAGCACAACTCTTCTTT. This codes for CACDDWGLAAQLFF.

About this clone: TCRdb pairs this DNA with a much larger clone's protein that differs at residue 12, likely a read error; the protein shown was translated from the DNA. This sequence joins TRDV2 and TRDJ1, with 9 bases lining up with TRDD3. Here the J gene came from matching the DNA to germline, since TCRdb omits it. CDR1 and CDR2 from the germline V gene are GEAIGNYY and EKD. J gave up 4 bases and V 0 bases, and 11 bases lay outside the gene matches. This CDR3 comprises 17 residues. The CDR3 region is CACDTVGLGDPIDKLIF. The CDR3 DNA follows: TGTGCCTGTGACACCGTGGGCCTGGGGGATCCTATCGATAAACTCATCTTT.

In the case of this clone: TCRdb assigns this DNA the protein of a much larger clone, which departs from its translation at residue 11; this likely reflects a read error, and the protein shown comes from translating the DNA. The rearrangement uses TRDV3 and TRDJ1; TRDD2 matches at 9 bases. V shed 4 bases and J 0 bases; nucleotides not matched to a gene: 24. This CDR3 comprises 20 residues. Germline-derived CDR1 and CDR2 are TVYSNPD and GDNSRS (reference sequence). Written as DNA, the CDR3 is TGTGCCTACCCTTCCTACCGCCTTACTGGGGAGATCCAGTACACCGATAAACTCATCTTT. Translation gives CAYPSYRLTGEIQYTDKLIF.

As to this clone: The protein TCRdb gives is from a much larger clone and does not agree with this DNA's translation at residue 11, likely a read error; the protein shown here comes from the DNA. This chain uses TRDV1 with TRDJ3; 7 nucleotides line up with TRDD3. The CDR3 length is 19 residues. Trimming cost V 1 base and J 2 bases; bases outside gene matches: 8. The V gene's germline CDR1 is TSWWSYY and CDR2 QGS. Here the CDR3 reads CALGEPGGSSPWDTRQMFF. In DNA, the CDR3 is TGTGCTCTTGGGGAACCCGGGGGATCCAGCCCCTGGGACACCCGACAGATGTTTTTC.

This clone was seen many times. The DNA for the CDR3 is TGTGCTCTTGGGGACAAGTTCCCTTTACTGGGGGCCGTCTGGGGGCTGACAGCACAACTCTTCTTT. It is translated as CALGDKFPLLGAVWGLTAQLFF. The genes are TRDV1 and TRDJ2, with TRDD3 matching 8 bases. The J gene, left out of TCRdb, was set here by checking the DNA against germline. CDR1 and CDR2 from the germline V gene are TSWWSYY and QGS. Germline trimming cut 3 bases from V and 3 bases from J; bases unmatched to any gene: 24. The CDR3 loop spans 22 amino acids.

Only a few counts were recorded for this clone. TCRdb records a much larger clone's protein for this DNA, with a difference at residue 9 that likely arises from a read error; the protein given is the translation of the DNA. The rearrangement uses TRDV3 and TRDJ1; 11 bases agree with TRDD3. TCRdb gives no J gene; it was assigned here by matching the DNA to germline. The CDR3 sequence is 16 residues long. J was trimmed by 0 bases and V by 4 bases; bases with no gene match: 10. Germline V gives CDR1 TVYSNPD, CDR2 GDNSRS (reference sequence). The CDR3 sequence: CASDGGYATYTDKLIF. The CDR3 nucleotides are TGTGCCTCCGATGGGGGATACGCGACGTACACCGATAAACTCATCTTT. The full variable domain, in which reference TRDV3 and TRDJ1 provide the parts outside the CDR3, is CDKVTQSSPDQTVASGSEVVLLCTYDTVYSNPDLFWYRIRPDYSFQFVFYGDNSRSEGADFTQGRFSVKHILTQKAFHLVISPVRTEDSATYYCASDGGYATYTDKLIFGKGTRVTVEP.

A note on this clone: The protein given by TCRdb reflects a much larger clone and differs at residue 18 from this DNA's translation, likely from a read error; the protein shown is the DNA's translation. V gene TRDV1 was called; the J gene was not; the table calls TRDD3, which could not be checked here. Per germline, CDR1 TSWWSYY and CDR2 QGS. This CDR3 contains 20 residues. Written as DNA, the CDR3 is TGTGCTCTTGGCCATTCTACTCCCGACTGGGGGATACTCGAGGGAGGTAAACCCATCTTT. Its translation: CALGHSTPDWGILEGGKPIF.

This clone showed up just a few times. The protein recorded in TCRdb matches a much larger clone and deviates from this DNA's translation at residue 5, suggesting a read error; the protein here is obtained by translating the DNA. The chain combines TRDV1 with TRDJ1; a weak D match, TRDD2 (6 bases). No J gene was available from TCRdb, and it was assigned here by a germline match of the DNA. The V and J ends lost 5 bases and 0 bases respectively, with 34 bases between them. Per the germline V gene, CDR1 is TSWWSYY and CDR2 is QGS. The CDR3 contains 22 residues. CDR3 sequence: CALGTLPFPKLPGGKYTDKLIF. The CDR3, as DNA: TGTGCTCTTGGGACACTGCCCTTTCCTAAACTCCCTGGTGGGAAATACACCGATAAACTCATCTTT.

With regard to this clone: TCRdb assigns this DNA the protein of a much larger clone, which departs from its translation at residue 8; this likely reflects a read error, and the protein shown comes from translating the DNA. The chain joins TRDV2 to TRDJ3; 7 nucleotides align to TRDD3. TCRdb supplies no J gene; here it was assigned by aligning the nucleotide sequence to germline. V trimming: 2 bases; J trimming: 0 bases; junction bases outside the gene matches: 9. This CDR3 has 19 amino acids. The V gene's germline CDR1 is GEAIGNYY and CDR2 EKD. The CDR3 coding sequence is TGTGCCTGTGACAGACTGGGGAATACTTGCTCCTGGGACACCCGACAGATGTTTTTC. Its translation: CACDRLGNTCSWDTRQMFF.